This TCR beta chain was identified during a study of blood T cells in healthy people across ages. Across the study: Per two T cells, template switching captured roughly one barcoded beta molecule.

V lost 3 bases, J lost 5 bases, and 10 bases stayed unmatched. Germline loops: CDR1 LGHDT, CDR2 YNNKEL (reference sequence). The CDR3 consists of 16 residues. Each donor gave approximately 9.5 milliliters of peripheral blood. Study-level results: Long-lived donors carried more naive CD4+ cells and greater diversity than aged donors.

Of note for this clonotype: Its antigen remains unknown.

For the second PCR, which ran for roughly 6 to 12 cycles, a sample-barcoded 5' primer and a J-beta primer mix were used. TCRdb re-derived calls from the 5' RACE reads in MiXCR, one entry per CDR3 protein. The sample includes roughly 1.7 million distinct CDR3 sequences, almost 35% seen only once; the top ten take approximately 10%. The TCR originated in a woman younger than 45 in good health. This sequence joins TRBV3-1 and TRBJ2-1; 7 bases fit TRBD2. The sample comprised blood. Here the CDR3 DNA reads TGTGCCAGCAGCCATATTCAGCGGGATGGACACAATGAGCAGTTCTTC. It encodes CASSHIQRDGHNEQFF.